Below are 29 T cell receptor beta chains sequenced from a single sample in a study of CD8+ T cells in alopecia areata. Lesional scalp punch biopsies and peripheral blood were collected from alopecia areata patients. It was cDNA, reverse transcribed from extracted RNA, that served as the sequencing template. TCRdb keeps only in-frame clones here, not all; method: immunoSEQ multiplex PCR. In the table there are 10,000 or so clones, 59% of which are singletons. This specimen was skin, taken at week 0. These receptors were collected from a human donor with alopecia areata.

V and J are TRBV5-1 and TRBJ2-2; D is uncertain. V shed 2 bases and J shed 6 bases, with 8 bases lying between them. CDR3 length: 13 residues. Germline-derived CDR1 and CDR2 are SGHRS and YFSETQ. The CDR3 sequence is CASSFSESGELFF. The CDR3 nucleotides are TGCGCCAGCAGCTTCTCCGAGTCCGGGGAGCTGTTTTTT.

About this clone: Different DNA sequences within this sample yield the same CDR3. Written as DNA, the CDR3 is TGTGCCAGCAGTTCTAACACTGAAGCTTTCTTT. This translates into CASSSNTEAFF. This chain uses TRBV6-6 with TRBJ1-1; D is ambiguous. There are 11 residues in the CDR3. Germline V gives CDR1 MNHNY, CDR2 SVGAGI (reference sequence). Trimming stripped 4 bases from V and 2 bases from J, with 2 bases between.

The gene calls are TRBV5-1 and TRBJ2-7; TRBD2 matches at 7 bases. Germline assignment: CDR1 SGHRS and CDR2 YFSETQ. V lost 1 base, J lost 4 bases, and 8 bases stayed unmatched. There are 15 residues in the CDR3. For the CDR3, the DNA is TGCGCCAGCAGCTTGCGAGGGAGGGCGGCTTACGAGCAGTACTTC. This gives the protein CASSLRGRAAYEQYF.

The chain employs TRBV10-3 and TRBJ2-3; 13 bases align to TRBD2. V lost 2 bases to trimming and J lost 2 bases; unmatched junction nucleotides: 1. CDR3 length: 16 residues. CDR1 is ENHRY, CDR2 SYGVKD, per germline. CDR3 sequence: CAISEGTSGVTDTQYF. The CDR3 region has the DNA TGTGCCATCAGTGAGGGGACTAGCGGGGTCACAGATACGCAGTATTTT.

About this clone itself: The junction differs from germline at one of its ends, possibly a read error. The CDR3, as DNA: TGTGCCACCAGCAGATGGGGCGGATCTGACGCTTTCTTT. Translated: CATSRWGGSDAFF. The chain uses TRBV15 and TRBJ1-1; perhaps TRBD1 as D (5 bases). CDR3 length equals 13 residues. The germline V gene encodes CDR1 LNHNV and CDR2 YYDKDF (reference sequence).

CDR3 in DNA: TGTGCCAGCAGCGAGGGCCACCGGGATACGCAGTATTTT. This encodes CASSEGHRDTQYF. The V and J genes are TRBV7-1 and TRBJ2-3; possibly TRBD2 for D (5 bases). Being an ORF, TRBV7-1 has a function that is uncertain. The CDR3 has 13 residues. Trimming took 5 bases from V and 6 from J, leaving 12 bases between them.

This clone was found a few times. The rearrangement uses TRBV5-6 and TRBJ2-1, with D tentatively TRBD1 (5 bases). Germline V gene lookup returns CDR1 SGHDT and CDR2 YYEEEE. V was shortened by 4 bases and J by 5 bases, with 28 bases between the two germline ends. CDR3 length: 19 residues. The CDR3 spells CASSRLDIYLIPINNEQFF. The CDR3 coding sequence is TGTGCCAGCAGCCGCCTGGACATCTACCTAATACCCATTAACAATGAGCAGTTCTTC. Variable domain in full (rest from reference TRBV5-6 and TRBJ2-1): DAGVTQSPTHLIKTRGQQVTLRCSPKSGHDTVSWYQQALGQGPQFIFQYYEEEERQRGNFPDRFSGHQFPNYSSELNVNALLLGDSALYLCASSRLDIYLIPINNEQFFGPGTRLTVL.

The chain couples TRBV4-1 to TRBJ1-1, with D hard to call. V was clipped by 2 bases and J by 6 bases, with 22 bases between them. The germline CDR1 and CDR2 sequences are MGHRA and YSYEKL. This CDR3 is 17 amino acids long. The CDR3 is CASSQMNLMEVGSEAFF. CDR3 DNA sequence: TGCGCCAGCAGCCAAATGAACTTGATGGAGGTAGGGTCTGAAGCTTTCTTT.

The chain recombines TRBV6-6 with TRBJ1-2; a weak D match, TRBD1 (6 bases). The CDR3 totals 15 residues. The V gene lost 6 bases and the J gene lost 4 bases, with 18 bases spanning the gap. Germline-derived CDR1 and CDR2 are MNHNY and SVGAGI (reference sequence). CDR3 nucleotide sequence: TGTGCCAGCAGAGAGTCGGACAGACTTTCCTATGGCTACACCTTC. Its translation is CASRESDRLSYGYTF.

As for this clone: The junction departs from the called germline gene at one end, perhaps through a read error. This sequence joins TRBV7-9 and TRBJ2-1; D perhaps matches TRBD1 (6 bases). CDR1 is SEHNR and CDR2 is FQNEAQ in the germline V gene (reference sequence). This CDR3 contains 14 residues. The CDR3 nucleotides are TGTGCCAACAGCTTAAGGCTCCCAGGGGATGAGCAGTTCTTC. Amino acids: CANSLRLPGDEQFF.

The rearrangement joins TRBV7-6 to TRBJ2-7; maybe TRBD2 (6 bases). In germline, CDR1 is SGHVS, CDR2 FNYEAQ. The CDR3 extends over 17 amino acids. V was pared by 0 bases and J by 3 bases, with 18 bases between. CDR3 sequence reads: CASSLAGGSGGDYEQYF. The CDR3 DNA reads TGTGCCAGCAGCTTAGCGGGGGGTAGCGGAGGGGACTACGAGCAGTACTTC.

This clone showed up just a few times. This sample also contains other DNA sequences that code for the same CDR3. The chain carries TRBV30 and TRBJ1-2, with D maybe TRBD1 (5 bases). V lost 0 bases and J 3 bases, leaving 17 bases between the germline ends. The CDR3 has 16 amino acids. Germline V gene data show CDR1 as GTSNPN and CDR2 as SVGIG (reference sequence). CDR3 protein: CAWSVRGRGRDYGYTF. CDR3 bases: TGTGCCTGGAGTGTACGGGGTCGGGGCAGGGACTATGGCTACACCTTC.

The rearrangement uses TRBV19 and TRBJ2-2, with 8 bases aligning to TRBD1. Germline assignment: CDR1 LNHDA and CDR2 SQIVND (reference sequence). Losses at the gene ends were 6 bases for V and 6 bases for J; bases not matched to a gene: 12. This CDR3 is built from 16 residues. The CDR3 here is CASRITGTGRSGELFF. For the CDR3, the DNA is TGTGCCAGTAGAATAACCGGGACAGGACGGTCCGGGGAGCTGTTTTTT.

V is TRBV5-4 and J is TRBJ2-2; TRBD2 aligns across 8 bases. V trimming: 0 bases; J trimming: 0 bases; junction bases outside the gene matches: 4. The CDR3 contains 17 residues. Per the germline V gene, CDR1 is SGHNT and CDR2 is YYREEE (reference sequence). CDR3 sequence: CASSLERGTSNTGELFF. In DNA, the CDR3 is TGTGCCAGCAGCTTGGAGCGGGGGACATCGAACACCGGGGAGCTGTTTTTT.

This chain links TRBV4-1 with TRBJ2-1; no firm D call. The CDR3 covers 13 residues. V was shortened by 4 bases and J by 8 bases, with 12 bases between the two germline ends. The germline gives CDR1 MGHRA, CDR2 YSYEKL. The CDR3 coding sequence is TGCGCCAGCAGCCCTCCGGGTAAGGATGAGCAGTTCTTC. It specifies CASSPPGKDEQFF.

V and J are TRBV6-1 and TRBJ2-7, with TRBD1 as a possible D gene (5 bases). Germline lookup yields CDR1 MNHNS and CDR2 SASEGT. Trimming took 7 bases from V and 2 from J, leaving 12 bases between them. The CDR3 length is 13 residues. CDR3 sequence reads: CASTYLRAYEQYF. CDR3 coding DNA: TGTGCCAGCACCTATCTCAGGGCCTACGAGCAGTACTTC.

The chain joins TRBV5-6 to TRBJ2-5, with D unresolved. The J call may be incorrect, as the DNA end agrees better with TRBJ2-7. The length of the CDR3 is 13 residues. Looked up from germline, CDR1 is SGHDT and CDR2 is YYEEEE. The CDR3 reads CASSLGSSYEQYF. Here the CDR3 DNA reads TGTGCCAGCAGCTTGGGCAGCTCCTACGAGCAGTACTTC.

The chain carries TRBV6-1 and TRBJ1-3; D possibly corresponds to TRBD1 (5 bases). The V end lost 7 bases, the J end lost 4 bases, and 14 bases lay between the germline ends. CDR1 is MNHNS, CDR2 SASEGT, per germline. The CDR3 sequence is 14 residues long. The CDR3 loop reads CASTETDEGNTIYF. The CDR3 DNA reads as TGTGCCAGCACCGAGACAGACGAGGGAAACACCATATATTTT.

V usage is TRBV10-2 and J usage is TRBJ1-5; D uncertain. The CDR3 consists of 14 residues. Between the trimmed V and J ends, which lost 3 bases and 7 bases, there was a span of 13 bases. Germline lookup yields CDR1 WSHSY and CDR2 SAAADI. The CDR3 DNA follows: TGCGCCAGCAGTGAATCAGACGGGGTGCAGCCCCAGCATTTT. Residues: CASSESDGVQPQHF.

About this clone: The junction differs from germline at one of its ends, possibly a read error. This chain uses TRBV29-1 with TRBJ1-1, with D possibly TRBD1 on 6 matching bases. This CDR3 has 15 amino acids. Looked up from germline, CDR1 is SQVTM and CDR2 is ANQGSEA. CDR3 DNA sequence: TGCCGCGTTGAAGTAGGGGGGTTCGGGGAGGCTGAAGCTTTCTTT. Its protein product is CRVEVGGFGEAEAFF.

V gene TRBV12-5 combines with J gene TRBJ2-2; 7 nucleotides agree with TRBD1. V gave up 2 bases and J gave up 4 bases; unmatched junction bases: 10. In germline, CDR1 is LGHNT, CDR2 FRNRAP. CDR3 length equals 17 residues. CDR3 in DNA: TGTGCTAGTGGTTTGCCCTCGGGACAGCGATCCACCGGGGAGCTGTTTTTT. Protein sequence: CASGLPSGQRSTGELFF.

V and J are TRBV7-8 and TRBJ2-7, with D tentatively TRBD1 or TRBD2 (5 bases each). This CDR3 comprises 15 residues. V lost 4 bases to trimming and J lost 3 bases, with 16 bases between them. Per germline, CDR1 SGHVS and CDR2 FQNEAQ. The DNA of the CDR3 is TGTGCCAGCAGCTCGCGCAGGGTGACTATCTACGAGCAGTACTTC. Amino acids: CASSSRRVTIYEQYF.

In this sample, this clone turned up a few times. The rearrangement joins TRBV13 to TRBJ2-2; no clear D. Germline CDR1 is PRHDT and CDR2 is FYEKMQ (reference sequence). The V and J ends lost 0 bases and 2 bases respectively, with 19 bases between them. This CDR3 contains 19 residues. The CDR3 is CASSLGRKMDLGNTGELFF. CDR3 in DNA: TGTGCCAGCAGCTTAGGACGGAAAATGGATTTGGGTAACACCGGGGAGCTGTTTTTT.

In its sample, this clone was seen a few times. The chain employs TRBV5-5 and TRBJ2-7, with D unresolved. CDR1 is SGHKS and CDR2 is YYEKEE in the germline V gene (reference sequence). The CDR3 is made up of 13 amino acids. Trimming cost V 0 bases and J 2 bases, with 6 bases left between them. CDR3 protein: CASSLGLTYEQYF. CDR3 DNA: TGTGCCAGCAGCTTGGGGCTGACCTACGAGCAGTACTTC.

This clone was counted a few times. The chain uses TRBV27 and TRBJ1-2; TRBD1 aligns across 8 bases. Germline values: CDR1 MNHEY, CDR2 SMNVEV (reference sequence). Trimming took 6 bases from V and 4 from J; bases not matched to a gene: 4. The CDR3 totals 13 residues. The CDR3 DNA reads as TGTGCCAGCAGGCCCGACAGGGGCTATGGCTACACCTTC. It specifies CASRPDRGYGYTF.

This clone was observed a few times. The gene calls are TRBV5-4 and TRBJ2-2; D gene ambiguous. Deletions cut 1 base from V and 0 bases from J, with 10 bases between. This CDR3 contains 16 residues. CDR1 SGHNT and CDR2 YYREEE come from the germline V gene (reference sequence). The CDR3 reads CASSLLLLANTGELFF. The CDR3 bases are TGTGCCAGCAGCTTGCTGCTTCTTGCGAACACCGGGGAGCTGTTTTTT. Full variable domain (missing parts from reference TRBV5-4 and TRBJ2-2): ETGVTQSPTHLIKTRGQQVTLRCSSQSGHNTVSWYQQALGQGPQFIFQYYREEENGRGNFPPRFSGLQFPNYSSELNVNALELDDSALYLCASSLLLLANTGELFFGEGSRLTVL.

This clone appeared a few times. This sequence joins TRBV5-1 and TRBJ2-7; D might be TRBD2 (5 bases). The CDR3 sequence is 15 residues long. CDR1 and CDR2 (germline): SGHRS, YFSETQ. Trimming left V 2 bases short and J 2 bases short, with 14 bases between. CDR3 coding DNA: TGCGCCAGCAGCTTCGGACCCCTCGGGGCCTACGAGCAGTACTTC. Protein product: CASSFGPLGAYEQYF.

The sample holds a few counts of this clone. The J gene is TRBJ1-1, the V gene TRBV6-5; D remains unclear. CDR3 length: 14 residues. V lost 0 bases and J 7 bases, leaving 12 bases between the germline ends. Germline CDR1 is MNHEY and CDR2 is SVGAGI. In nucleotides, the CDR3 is TGTGCCAGCAGTTACTCGAGGCTACTCGGTGAAGCTTTCTTT. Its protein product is CASSYSRLLGEAFF.

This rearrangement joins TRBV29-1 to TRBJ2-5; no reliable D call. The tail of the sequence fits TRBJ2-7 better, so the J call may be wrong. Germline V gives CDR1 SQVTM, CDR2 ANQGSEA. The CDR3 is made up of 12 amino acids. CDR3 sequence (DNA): TGCAGCGTTGGGGCAGGTTCCTACGAGCAGTACTTC. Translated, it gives CSVGAGSYEQYF.